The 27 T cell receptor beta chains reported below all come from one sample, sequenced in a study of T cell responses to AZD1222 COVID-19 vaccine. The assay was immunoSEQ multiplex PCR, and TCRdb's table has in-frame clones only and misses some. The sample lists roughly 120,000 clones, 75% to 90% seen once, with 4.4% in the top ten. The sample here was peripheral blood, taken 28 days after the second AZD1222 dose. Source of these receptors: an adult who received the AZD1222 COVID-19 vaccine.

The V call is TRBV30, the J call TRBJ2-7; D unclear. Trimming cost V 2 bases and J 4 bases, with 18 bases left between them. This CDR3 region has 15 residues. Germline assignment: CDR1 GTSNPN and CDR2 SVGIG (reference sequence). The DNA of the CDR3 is TGTGCCTGGAGTCCCCGCCCAAGCGAGGCTTACGAGCAGTACTTC. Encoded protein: CAWSPRPSEAYEQYF.

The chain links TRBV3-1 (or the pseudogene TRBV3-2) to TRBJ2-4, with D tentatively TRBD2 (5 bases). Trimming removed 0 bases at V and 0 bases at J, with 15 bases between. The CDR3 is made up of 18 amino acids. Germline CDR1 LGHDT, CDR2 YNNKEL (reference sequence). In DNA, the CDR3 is TGTGCCAGCAGCCAAGATCCCCCTAGCATACTAGCCAAAAACATTCAGTACTTC. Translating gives CASSQDPPSILAKNIQYF.

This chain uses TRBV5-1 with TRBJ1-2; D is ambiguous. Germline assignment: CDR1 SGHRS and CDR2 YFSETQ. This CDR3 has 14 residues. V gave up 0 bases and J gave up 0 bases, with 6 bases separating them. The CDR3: CASSLDVANYGYTF. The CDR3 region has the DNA TGCGCCAGCAGCTTGGATGTGGCTAACTATGGCTACACCTTC.

The CDR3 region has the DNA TGTGCCAGCAGCTTCCCTCAGGGGTTCGACACTGAAGCTTTCTTT. It specifies CASSFPQGFDTEAFF. V and J are TRBV5-5 and TRBJ1-1; the D gene is possibly TRBD1 (6 bases). Trimming took off 2 bases at V and 3 bases at J, with 14 bases between the two ends. Germline V CDR1 and CDR2: SGHKS, YYEKEE (reference sequence). The CDR3 is made up of 15 amino acids.

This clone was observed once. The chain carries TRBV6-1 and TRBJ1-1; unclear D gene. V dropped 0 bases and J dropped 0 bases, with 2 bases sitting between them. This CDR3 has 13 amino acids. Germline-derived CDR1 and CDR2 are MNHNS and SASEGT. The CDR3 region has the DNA TGTGCCAGCAGTGAAGCCCTGAACACTGAAGCTTTCTTT. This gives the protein CASSEALNTEAFF.

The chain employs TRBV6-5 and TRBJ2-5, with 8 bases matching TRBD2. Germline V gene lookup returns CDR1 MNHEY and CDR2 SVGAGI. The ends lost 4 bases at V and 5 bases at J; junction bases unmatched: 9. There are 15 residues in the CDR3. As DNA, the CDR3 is TGTGCCAGCAGTTCCGGGGGGGAGGCTCAGGAGACCCAGTACTTC. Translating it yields CASSSGGEAQETQYF.

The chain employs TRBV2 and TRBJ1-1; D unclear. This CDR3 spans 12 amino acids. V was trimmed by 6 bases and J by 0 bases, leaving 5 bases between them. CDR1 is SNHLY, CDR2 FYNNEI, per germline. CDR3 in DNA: TGTGCCAGCAGGGGTGTGAACACTGAAGCTTTCTTT. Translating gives CASRGVNTEAFF.

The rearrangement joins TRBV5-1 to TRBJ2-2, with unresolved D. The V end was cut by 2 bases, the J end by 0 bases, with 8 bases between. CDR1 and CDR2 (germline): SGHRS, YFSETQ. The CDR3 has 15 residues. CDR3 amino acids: CASSLGSTNTGELFF. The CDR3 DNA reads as TGCGCCAGCAGCTTAGGCAGTACGAACACCGGGGAGCTGTTTTTT.

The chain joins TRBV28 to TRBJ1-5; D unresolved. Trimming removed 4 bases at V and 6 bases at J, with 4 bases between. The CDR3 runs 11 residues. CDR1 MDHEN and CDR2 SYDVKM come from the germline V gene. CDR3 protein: CASSSVQPQHF. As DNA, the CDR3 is TGTGCCAGCAGTTCGGTTCAGCCCCAGCATTTT.

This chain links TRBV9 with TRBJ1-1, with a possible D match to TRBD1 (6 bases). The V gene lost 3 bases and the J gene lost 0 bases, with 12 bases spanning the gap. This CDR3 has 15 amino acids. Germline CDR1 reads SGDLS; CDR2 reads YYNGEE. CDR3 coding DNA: TGTGCCAGCAGCGATCCGGGACACTTGAACACTGAAGCTTTCTTT. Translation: CASSDPGHLNTEAFF.

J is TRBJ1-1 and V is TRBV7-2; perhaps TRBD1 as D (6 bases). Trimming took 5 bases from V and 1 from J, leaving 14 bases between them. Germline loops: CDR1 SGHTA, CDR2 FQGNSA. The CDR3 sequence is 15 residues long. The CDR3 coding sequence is TGTGCCAGCAGCGCGAATGCGGACAGGAACACTGAAGCTTTCTTT. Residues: CASSANADRNTEAFF. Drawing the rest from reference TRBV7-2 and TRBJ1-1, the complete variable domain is GAGVSQSPSNKVTEKGKDVELRCDPISGHTALYWYRQSLGQGLEFLIYFQGNSAPDKSGLPSDRFSAERTGGSVSTLTIQRTQQEDSAVYLCASSANADRNTEAFFGQGTRLTVV.

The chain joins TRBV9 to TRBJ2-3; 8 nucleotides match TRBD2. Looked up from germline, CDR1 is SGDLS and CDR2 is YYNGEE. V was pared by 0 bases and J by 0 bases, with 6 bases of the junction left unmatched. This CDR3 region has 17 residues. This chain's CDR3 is CASSVAVLAGSTDTQYF. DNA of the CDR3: TGTGCCAGCAGCGTAGCGGTATTAGCGGGGAGCACAGATACGCAGTATTTT.

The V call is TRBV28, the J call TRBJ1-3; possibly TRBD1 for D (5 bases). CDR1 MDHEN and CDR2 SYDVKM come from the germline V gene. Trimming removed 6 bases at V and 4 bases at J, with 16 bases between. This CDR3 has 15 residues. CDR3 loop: CASSSSGTDGNTIYF. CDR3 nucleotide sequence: TGTGCCAGCAGCTCATCCGGGACTGACGGAAACACCATATATTTT.

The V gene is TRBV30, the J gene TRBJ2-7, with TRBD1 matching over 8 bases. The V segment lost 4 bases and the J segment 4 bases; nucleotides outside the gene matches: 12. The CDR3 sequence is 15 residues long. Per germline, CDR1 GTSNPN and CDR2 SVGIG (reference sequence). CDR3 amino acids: CAWKRGQVLWYEQYF. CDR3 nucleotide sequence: TGTGCCTGGAAAAGGGGACAGGTCCTGTGGTACGAGCAGTACTTC.

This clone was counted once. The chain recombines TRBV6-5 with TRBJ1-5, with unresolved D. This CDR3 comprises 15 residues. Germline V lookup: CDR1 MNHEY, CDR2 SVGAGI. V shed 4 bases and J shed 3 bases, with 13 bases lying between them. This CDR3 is CASSWTPGINQPQHF. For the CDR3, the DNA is TGTGCCAGCAGTTGGACTCCTGGGATCAATCAGCCCCAGCATTTT.

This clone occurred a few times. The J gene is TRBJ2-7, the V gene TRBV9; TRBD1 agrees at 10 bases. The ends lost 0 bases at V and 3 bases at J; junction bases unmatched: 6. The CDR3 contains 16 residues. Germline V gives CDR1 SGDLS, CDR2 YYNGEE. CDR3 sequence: CASSVVPGQGIYEQYF. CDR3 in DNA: TGTGCCAGCAGCGTAGTCCCGGGACAGGGGATCTACGAGCAGTACTTC.

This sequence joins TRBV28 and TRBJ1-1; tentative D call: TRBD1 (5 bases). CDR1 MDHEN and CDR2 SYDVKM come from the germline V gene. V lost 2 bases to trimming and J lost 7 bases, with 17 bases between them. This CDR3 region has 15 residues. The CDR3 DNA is TGTGCCAGCAGTTTACCGGGAGCAGGGCTTTTTGAAGCTTTCTTT. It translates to CASSLPGAGLFEAFF.

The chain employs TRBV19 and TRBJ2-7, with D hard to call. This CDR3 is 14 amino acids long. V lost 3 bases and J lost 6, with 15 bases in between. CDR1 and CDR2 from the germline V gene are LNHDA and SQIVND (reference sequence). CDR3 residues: CASSIDRVGSEQYF. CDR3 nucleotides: TGTGCCAGTAGTATTGATAGGGTGGGTTCCGAGCAGTACTTC.

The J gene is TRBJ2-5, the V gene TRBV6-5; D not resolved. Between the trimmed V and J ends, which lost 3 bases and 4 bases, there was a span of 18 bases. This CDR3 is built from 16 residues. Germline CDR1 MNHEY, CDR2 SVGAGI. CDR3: CASSYTSRTSGETQYF. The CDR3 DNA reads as TGTGCCAGCAGTTATACCTCGCGAACATCCGGAGAGACCCAGTACTTC.

Here the CDR3 DNA reads TGTGCCAGCAGGACCACGGACAGTAGCACTGAAGCTTTCTTT. Translation: CASRTTDSSTEAFF. The chain joins TRBV6-5 to TRBJ1-1; D is perhaps TRBD1 (6 bases). The CDR3 totals 14 residues. Germline assignment: CDR1 MNHEY and CDR2 SVGAGI. V gave up 6 bases and J gave up 4 bases, with 15 bases separating them.

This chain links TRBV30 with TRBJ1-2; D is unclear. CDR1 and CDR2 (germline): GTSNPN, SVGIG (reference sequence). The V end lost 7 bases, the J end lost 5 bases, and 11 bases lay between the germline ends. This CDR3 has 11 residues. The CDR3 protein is CALGRGYGYTF. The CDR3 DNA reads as TGTGCCTTAGGACGTGGGTATGGCTACACCTTC.

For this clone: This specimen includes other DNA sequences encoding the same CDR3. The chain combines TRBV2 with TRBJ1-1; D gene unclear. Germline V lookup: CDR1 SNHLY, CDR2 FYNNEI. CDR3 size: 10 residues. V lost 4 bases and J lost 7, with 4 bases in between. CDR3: CASSVGEAFF. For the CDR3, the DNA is TGTGCCAGCAGTGTAGGTGAAGCTTTCTTT. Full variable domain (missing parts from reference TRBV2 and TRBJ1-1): EPEVTQTPSHQVTQMGQEVILRCVPISNHLYFYWYRQILGQKVEFLVSFYNNEISEKSEIFDDQFSVERPDGSNFTLKIRSTKLEDSAMYFCASSVGEAFFGQGTRLTVV.

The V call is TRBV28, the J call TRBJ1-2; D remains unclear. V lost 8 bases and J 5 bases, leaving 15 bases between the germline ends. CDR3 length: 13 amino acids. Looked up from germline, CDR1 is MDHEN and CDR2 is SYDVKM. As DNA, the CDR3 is TGTGCCAGCGCTTTACGCGCCGCATATGGCTACACCTTC. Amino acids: CASALRAAYGYTF.

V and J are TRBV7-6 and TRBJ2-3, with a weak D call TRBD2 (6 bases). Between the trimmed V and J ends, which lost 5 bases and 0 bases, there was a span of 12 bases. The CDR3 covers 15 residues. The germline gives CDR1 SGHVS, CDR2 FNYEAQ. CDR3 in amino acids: CASSETTSSTDTQYF. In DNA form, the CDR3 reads TGTGCCAGCAGCGAAACGACTAGTAGCACAGATACGCAGTATTTT.

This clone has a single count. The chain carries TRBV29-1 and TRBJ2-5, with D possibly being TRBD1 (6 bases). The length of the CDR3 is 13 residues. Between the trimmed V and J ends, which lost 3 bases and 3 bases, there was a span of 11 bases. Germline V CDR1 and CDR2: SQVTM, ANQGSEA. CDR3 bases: TGCAGCGTTGACAGGGGTGGAAAAGAGACCCAGTACTTC. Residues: CSVDRGGKETQYF.

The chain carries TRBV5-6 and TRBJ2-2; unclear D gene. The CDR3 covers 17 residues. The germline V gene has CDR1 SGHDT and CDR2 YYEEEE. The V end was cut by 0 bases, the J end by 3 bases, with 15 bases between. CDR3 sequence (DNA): TGTGCCAGCAGCTTGGCAGGTTTAAGCGCCGACACCGGGGAGCTGTTTTTT. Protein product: CASSLAGLSADTGELFF.

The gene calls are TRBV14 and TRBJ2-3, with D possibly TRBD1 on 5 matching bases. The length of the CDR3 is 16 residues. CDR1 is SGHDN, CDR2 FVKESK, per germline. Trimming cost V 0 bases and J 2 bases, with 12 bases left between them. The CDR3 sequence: CASSQDEGASTDTQYF. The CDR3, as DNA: TGTGCCAGCAGCCAAGATGAAGGGGCCTCCACAGATACGCAGTATTTT.